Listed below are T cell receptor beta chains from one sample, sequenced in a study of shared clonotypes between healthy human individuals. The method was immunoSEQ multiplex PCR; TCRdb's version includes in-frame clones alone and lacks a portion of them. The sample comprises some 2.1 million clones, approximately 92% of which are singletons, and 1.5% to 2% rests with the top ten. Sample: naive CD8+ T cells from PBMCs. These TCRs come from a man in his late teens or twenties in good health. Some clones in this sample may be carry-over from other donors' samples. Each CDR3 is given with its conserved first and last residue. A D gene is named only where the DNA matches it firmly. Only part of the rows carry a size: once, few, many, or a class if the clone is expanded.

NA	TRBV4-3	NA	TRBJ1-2	TGCGCCAGCAGCCCCTCGGGGCGCGGGGGCTACACCTTC	CASSPSGRGGYTF
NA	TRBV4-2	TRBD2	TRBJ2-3	TGTGCCAGCAGCCAAGACCTAGCGGGAGCGGGACGGGAAGATACGCAGTATTTT	CASSQDLAGAGREDTQYF
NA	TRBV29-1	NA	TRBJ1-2	TGCAGCGTTGGTGCAGGAAGCTATGGCTACACCTTC	CSVGAGSYGYTF
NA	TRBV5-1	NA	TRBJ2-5	TGCGCCAGCAGCTTGGAAGGTTGGGGTGTCCAAGAGACCCAGTACTTC	CASSLEGWGVQETQYF
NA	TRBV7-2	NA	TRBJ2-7	TGTGCCAGCAGCTTAGCGACAAAGTACTACGAGCAGTACTTC	CASSLATKYYEQYF
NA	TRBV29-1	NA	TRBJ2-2	TGCAGCGTCAGAGCCGGGAACACCGGGGAGCTGTTTTTT	CSVRAGNTGELFF
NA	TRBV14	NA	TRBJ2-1	TGTGCCAGCAGCCAAGGGGGACTGTCATTAGAGCAGTTCTTC	CASSQGGLSLEQFF
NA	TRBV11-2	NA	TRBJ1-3	TGTGCCGGCAGCCGAAACGGAAACACCATATATTTT	CAGSRNGNTIYF
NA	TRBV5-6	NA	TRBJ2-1	NA	CASSWGPGTPLF
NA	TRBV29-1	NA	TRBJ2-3	TGCAGCGCTGAAGCGGGTCCAGATACGCAGTATTTT	CSAEAGPDTQYF
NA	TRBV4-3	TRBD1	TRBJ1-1	TGCGCCAGCAGCCAAGATCGACAGGGGGCAGCAGTGGGAACTGAAGCTTTCTTT	CASSQDRQGAAVGTEAFF
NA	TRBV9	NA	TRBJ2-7	TGTGCCAGCAGCGTAGATAGGGCAGGAGAGCAGTACTTC	CASSVDRAGEQYF
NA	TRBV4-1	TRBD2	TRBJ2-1	TGCGCCAGCAGCCAAGACCCGGGACTAGCTTACAATGAGCAGTTCTTC	CASSQDPGLAYNEQFF
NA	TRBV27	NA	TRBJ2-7	TGTGCCAGCAGTACAGCCCTGGGTGTAGGGACCTACGAGCAGTACTTC	CASSTALGVGTYEQYF
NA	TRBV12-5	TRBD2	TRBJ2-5	TGTGCTAGTGGTGTAGCGGGAGAAGAGACCCAGTACTTC	CASGVAGEETQYF
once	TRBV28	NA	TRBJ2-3	TGTGCCAGCAGTTCGCCGGACTACACAGATACGCAGTATTTT	CASSSPDYTDTQYF
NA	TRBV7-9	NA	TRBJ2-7	TGTGCCAGCAGCAAAAGCCACGAGCAGTACTTC	CASSKSHEQYF
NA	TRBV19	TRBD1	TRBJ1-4	TGTGCCAGTAGAGAATATGACAGGGGACGTGGAATTGAAAAACTGTTTTTT	CASREYDRGRGIEKLFF
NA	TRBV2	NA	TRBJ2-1	TGTGCCAGCAGTGCCGAGGGTGAGCAGTTCTTC	CASSAEGEQFF
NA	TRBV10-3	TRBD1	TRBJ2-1	TGTGCCATCATGGGGACAGGGGGAAATGAGCAGTTCTTC	CAIMGTGGNEQFF
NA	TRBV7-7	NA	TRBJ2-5	TGTGCCAGCAGCTTGCAGCAGGGGTCGGAGACCCAGTACTTC	CASSLQQGSETQYF
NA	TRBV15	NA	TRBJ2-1	TGTGCCACCAGCAGAGGGGGGGCCGGCAATGAGCAGTTCTTC	CATSRGGAGNEQFF
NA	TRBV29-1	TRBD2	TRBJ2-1	TGCAGCGTTGGTCTAGCGGGAGTCAATGAGCAGTTCTTC	CSVGLAGVNEQFF
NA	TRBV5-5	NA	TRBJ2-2	TGTGCCAGCAGCTTTGGGGCCCATGCTGGGGTTTTCGGGGAGCTGTTTTTT	CASSFGAHAGVFGELFF
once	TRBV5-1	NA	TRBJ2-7	TGCGCCAGCAGCTTGTCTATGGTAAACGAGCAGTACTTC	CASSLSMVNEQYF
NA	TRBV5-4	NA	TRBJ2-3	TGTGCCAGCAGCTCCTGGGCCGACACAGATACGCAGTATTTT	CASSSWADTDTQYF
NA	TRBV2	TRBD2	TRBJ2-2	TGTGCCAGCAACTTCGGACTAGCCAGGGAGACCGGGGAGCTGTTTTTT	CASNFGLARETGELFF
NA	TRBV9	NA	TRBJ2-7	TGTGCCAGCAGCGCCAGCCTGGGTTCCTACGAGCAGTACTTC	CASSASLGSYEQYF
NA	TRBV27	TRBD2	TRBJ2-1	TGTGCCAGCAGTTTAAGACTAGCGGTACCTATCTCCTACAATGAGCAGTTCTTC	CASSLRLAVPISYNEQFF
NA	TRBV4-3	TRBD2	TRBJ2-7	TGCGCCAGCAGCCAGGGGGGGACTACCTACGAGCAGTACTTC	CASSQGGTTYEQYF